This entry describes one T cell receptor beta chain. This sample was taken from a study of blood T cell repertoires in COVID-19. Using immunoSEQ multiplex PCR, the repertoire was profiled, and TCRdb retains in-frame clones only, with some absent. This sample has some 170,000 clones, with roughly 82% found just once. After removal of 0 bases from V and 8 bases from J, the junction contained 13 bases not matched to a gene. Per germline, CDR1 SGHRS and CDR2 YFSETQ. The CDR3 loop spans 16 amino acids. This clonotype was sampled from a man aged 50 to 60 who had recovered from COVID-19. The V gene is TRBV5-1, the J gene TRBJ1-2; TRBD1 matches 7 bases. The sequenced sample consisted of PBMCs or T cells enriched from blood (not recorded which). As DNA, the CDR3 is TGCGCCAGCAGCTTGGACAGGGGAAGTCTATCGGGAGGCTACACCTTC. Amino acid sequence: CASSLDRGSLSGGYTF. The entire variable domain, with the rest obtained from reference TRBV5-1 and TRBJ1-2, is as follows: KAGVTQTPRYLIKTRGQQVTLSCSPISGHRSVSWYQQTPGQGLQFLFEYFSETQRNKGNFPGRFSGRQFSNSRSEMNVSTLELGDSALYLCASSLDRGSLSGGYTFGSGTRLTVV.